Sequencing of this TCR beta chain was carried out in a study of response to subunit inactivated influenza vaccine. Study outcomes and limitations: Few additional T cells are recruited per seasonal influenza vaccination, authors suggested.

From germline, CDR1 is LGHDT and CDR2 YNNKEL (reference sequence). This CDR3 has 18 residues. J lost 1 base, V lost 11 bases, and 20 bases had no gene match. Each CDR3 protein gets one entry after TCRdb re-called the RT-PCR reads with MiXCR. Seen here are about 650,000 distinct CDR3 sequences, approximately 14% observed once, and the top ten hold 11%. As concerns this clonotype: The antigen is not known.

The chain has TRBV3-1 and TRBJ1-2; TRBD1 agrees at 9 bases. The origin of this receptor is a man aged 50 or older who received an inactivated influenza vaccine. The sequencing here drew on PBMCs from blood, taken about 12 days after vaccination. DNA for the CDR3: TGTGCCTCCACCGCCCGGGGGACAGGGAGGACCCGTAACTATGGCTACACCTTC. As protein: CASTARGTGRTRNYGYTF.